This is a list of T cell receptor beta chains from one sample in a study of PD-1 blockade in classical Hodgkin lymphoma. TCRdb's table, derived via immunoSEQ multiplex PCR, lists solely in-frame clones and lacks some. This table has about 93,000 clones, around four fifths appearing once. The sequenced sample was peripheral blood mononuclear cells (PBMCs), obtained before the fourth cycle of nivolumab. The receptors derive from a human donor with classical Hodgkin lymphoma. The CDR3 runs from the conserved cysteine through the conserved F or W.

j_call v_call cdr3_aa
TRBJ1-1 TRBV6-6 CASSYDMERNTEAFF
TRBJ1-4 TRBV30 CAWRVREKLFF
TRBJ2-7 TRBV27 CASSDRGYEQYF
TRBJ2-7 TRBV4-2 CASSQDLKLPYEQYF
TRBJ2-5 TRBV18 CASSPRWTAKETQYF
TRBJ2-1 TRBV9 CASSARLAGESNEQFF
TRBJ2-3 TRBV10-3 CAKLPGLPTDTQYF
TRBJ2-4 TRBV2 CASLQVYTLAKNIQYF
TRBJ1-1 TRBV7-3 CASSLNAGGAGTEAFF
TRBJ1-1 TRBV9 CASSVIDRDTEAFF
TRBJ2-1 TRBV7-9 CASSLGASGSYNEQFF
TRBJ1-2 TRBV18 CASSPDPFYGYTF
TRBJ1-1 TRBV16 CASSQSGGSNTEAFF
TRBJ2-2 TRBV7-6 CASSRRGLITGELFF
TRBJ2-3 TRBV2 CASSEQGATDTQYF
TRBJ2-3 TRBV19 CASSPQGATDTQYF
TRBJ2-3 TRBV11-1 CASSPGTSGGFTDTQYF
TRBJ2-5 TRBV11-3 CASSLGRGDQETQYF
TRBJ2-6 TRBV11-3 CASSPGGSSGANVLTF
TRBJ1-2 TRBV6-5 CASRTGTRLWDGYTF
TRBJ2-1 TRBV9 CASSVSVTDEQFF
TRBJ2-7 TRBV11-2 CASSPGTGLEEQYF
TRBJ1-2 TRBV6-6 CASSPGQNYGYTF
TRBJ2-1 TRBV11-1 CASSFPWGSASYNEQFF
TRBJ2-5 TRBV2 CASKGLAGMGEETQYF
TRBJ1-3 TRBV29-1 CSVDRGLSGNTIYF
TRBJ2-5 TRBV9 CASSLRLAGETQYF
TRBJ2-5 TRBV19 CASSPSLAGNQETQYF
TRBJ1-2 TRBV18 CASSPGQVGNYGYTF
TRBJ2-5 TRBV18 CASSPTLPGQIQETQYF
TRBJ1-1 TRBV11-2 CASSPRTTEAFF
TRBJ1-3 TRBV7-3 CASSSDLDRGPGNTIYF
TRBJ2-5 TRBV19 CASSISFAETQYF
TRBJ2-3 TRBV7-3 CASSPFGGGGGDTQYF
TRBJ1-3 TRBV13 CASSFSGNTIYF
TRBJ1-4 TRBV4-1 CASSLTGANEKLFF
TRBJ2-1 TRBV29-1 CSALGTAYNEQFF
TRBJ1-3 TRBV5-4 CASSPGGVSSGNTIYF
TRBJ2-7 TRBV30 CAWSDYGGYEQYF
TRBJ2-1 TRBV7-9 CASSPAGYGQFF
TRBJ2-2 TRBV7-9 CASSLGRGELFF